The rows below give T cell receptor beta chains drawn from one sample of a study of blood T cell repertoires in COVID-19. Sequencing was performed with immunoSEQ multiplex PCR; in TCRdb, only in-frame clones are kept and a portion is missing. The sample has more than 70,000 clones; approximately 86% are singletons. Input material: peripheral blood. The receptor source for this set is a man older than 75 with active or convalescent COVID-19. Each CDR3 is given with its conserved first and last residue. The D gene is left open where the match is weak. The size field is filled for only some rows; it gives once, few, many or a size class.

d_call j_call clone_size v_call cdr3_aa cdr3_nt
- TRBJ1-2 - TRBV7-2 CASSLAPGNYGYTF TGTGCCAGCAGCTTAGCTCCCGGGAACTATGGCTACACCTTC
- TRBJ2-7 once TRBV3-1/TRBV3-2 CASSQEKNLSSYEQYF TGTGCCAGCAGCCAAGAAAAGAATCTGAGCTCCTACGAGCAGTACTTC
TRBD2 TRBJ2-1 - TRBV7-2 CASSWAGTSGHPGYNEQFF TGTGCCAGCAGCTGGGCCGGGACTAGCGGCCACCCCGGGTACAATGAGCAGTTCTTC
- TRBJ1-1 - TRBV7-9 CASTSGGQGRTEAFF TGTGCCAGCACCTCGGGGGGTCAGGGGAGGACTGAAGCTTTCTTT
- TRBJ2-1 - TRBV7-9 CASSLNVNEQFF TGTGCCAGCAGCTTAAATGTAAATGAGCAGTTCTTC
- TRBJ1-1 - TRBV5-1 CASSLLGRVMNTEAFF TGCGCCAGCAGCTTGCTAGGCAGAGTAATGAACACTGAAGCTTTCTTT
- TRBJ1-2 - TRBV6-5 CASTPRGMVNGYTF TGTGCCAGCACTCCGAGGGGGATGGTTAATGGCTACACCTTC
- TRBJ1-1 once TRBV2 CASRSGTVGKAFF TGTGCCAGCAGATCCGGGACTGTGGGGAAAGCTTTCTTT
- TRBJ2-7 - TRBV7-9 CASSLIYRDYEQYF TGTGCCAGCAGCTTAATTTACAGGGATTACGAGCAGTACTTC
TRBD1 TRBJ1-6 - TRBV7-2 CASSLGQGRGSPLHF TGTGCCAGCAGCTTAGGACAGGGAAGAGGATCACCCCTCCACTTT
- TRBJ2-7 - TRBV4-3 CASSQGWGPYEQYF TGCGCCAGCAGCCAAGGTTGGGGGCCCTACGAGCAGTACTTC
TRBD1 TRBJ1-5 - TRBV6-4 CASSTGEQQPQHF TGTGCCAGCAGTACAGGGGAACAACAGCCCCAGCATTTT
- TRBJ2-5 - TRBV9 CASSARGTQYF TGTGCCAGCAGCGCCAGGGGGACCCAGTACTTC
TRBD2 TRBJ2-7 - TRBV11-3 CASSPGLAVDDEQYF TGTGCCAGCAGCCCGGGACTAGCGGTCGATGACGAGCAGTACTTC
- TRBJ2-1 few TRBV7-9 CASSHRSGREYYNEQFF TGTGCCAGCAGCCACCGCTCTGGGCGGGAATACTACAATGAGCAGTTCTTC
TRBD1 TRBJ2-3 once TRBV2 CASIGTGGFDTDTQYF TGTGCCAGCATCGGGACAGGGGGTTTCGACACAGATACGCAGTATTTT
- TRBJ2-1 - TRBV3-1/TRBV3-2 CASSQTTGVDGDEQFF TGTGCCAGCAGCCAAACGACGGGGGTTGACGGGGATGAGCAGTTCTTC
TRBD1 TRBJ1-2 - TRBV19 CASRDSHLANYGYTF TGTGCCAGCAGGGACAGTCACCTGGCTAACTATGGCTACACCTTC
TRBD2 TRBJ2-7 - TRBV2 CASSETSGINEQYF TGTGCCAGCAGTGAAACTAGCGGGATCAACGAGCAGTACTTC
TRBD2 TRBJ2-5 - TRBV7-8 CASKSGLAGGGTQYF TGTGCCAGCAAGTCAGGGCTAGCGGGGGGAGGGACCCAGTACTTC
- TRBJ1-5 few TRBV5-1 CASSLSGSQPQHF TGCGCCAGCAGCTTGTCTGGGAGCCAGCCCCAGCATTTT
TRBD1 TRBJ2-5 - TRBV2 CASSGDRGLGETQYF TGTGCCAGCAGTGGGGACAGGGGGCTCGGTGAGACCCAGTACTTC
TRBD2 TRBJ2-1 - TRBV2 CASRGTSGRSYNEQFF TGTGCCAGCAGGGGGACTAGCGGGAGGTCCTACAATGAGCAGTTCTTC
TRBD2 TRBJ2-5 - TRBV7-9 CASSLGSGSGETQYF TGTGCCAGCAGCTTAGGTAGCGGGAGTGGGGAGACCCAGTACTTC
- TRBJ2-7 - TRBV5-4 CASSLHAGDRGEQYF TGTGCCAGCAGCTTGCATGCAGGGGATCGTGGCGAGCAGTACTTC
TRBD2 TRBJ2-1 - TRBV5-1 CASSLGLAGSYNEQFF TGCGCCAGCAGCTTAGGACTAGCGGGGAGCTACAATGAGCAGTTCTTC
TRBD2 TRBJ2-7 - TRBV5-4 CASSLAPRTSGSYEQYF TGTGCCAGCAGCTTGGCCCCCCGGACTAGCGGGTCCTACGAGCAGTACTTC
- TRBJ2-5 - TRBV12-3/TRBV12-4 CASSFGGEETQYF TGTGCCAGCAGTTTCGGGGGTGAAGAGACCCAGTACTTC
TRBD1 TRBJ2-1 - TRBV6-6 CASTHGGQGGYNEQFF TGTGCCAGCACCCACGGTGGACAGGGGGGTTACAATGAGCAGTTCTTC
- TRBJ1-2 once TRBV15 CATSRVGSGYTF TGTGCCACCAGCAGAGTAGGGAGTGGCTACACCTTC
TRBD1 TRBJ1-5 - TRBV5-1 CASSPTGGGNQPQHF TGCGCCAGCAGCCCGACAGGGGGAGGCAATCAGCCCCAGCATTTT
- TRBJ2-1 - TRBV9 CASSVATGWSSYNEQFF TGTGCCAGCAGCGTAGCTACGGGGTGGTCGTCCTACAATGAGCAGTTCTTC
- TRBJ2-7 - TRBV15 CATSRDARGRSYEQYF TGTGCCACCAGCAGAGATGCAAGAGGCAGATCCTACGAGCAGTACTTC
TRBD2 TRBJ2-1 - TRBV19 CASRRGGNSYNEQFF TGTGCCAGTAGGCGGGGGGGTAACTCCTACAATGAGCAGTTCTTC
TRBD2 TRBJ2-5 - TRBV5-1 CASSTGTSGSLWETQYF TGCGCCAGCAGCACCGGGACTAGCGGGAGTTTATGGGAGACCCAGTACTTC
- TRBJ2-7 - TRBV28 CASSHDRYEQYF TGTGCCAGCAGTCATGACAGATACGAGCAGTACTTC
- TRBJ2-4 - TRBV4-1 CASSQDTANIQYF TGCGCCAGCAGCCAAGATACAGCCAACATTCAGTACTTC
- TRBJ1-4 - TRBV6-5 CASSRSGGRFEKLFF TGTGCCAGCAGCCGCAGTGGGGGCCGGTTTGAAAAACTGTTTTTT
TRBD1 TRBJ1-6 - TRBV20-1 CSASVGTGSSPLHF TGCAGTGCTAGTGTTGGGACAGGGAGTTCACCCCTCCACTTT
- TRBJ2-7 - TRBV7-2 CASSLAVSGGIYEQYF TGTGCCAGCAGCTTAGCGGTTTCAGGGGGGATCTACGAGCAGTACTTC
- TRBJ1-3 - TRBV7-2 CASSLMARESSGNTIYF TGTGCCAGCAGCCTCATGGCCCGGGAGAGCTCTGGAAACACCATATATTTT
- TRBJ2-5 - TRBV5-1 CASSLANFIETQYF TGCGCCAGCAGCTTGGCCAATTTCATTGAGACCCAGTACTTC
- TRBJ1-3 - TRBV30 CAWNGLGGNTIYF TGTGCCTGGAATGGACTGGGAGGAAACACCATATATTTT
TRBD2 TRBJ2-3 - TRBV5-1 CASRASGSWIDTQYF TGCGCCAGCAGGGCTAGCGGGAGTTGGATAGATACGCAGTATTTT
- TRBJ2-1 - TRBV7-2 CASSLGTGYNEQFF TGTGCCAGCAGCTTAGGGACTGGGTACAATGAGCAGTTCTTC
- TRBJ2-3 - TRBV21-1 CASSKGRDRGTDTQYF TGTGCCAGCAGCAAAGGGCGGGACAGGGGTACAGATACGCAGTATTTT
TRBD2 TRBJ2-5 once TRBV7-9 CASSLGTSGQETQYF TGTGCCAGCAGCTTAGGGACTAGCGGACAAGAGACCCAGTACTTC
- TRBJ1-5 - TRBV7-2 CASSLATSLPQHF TGTGCCAGCAGCTTAGCGACATCGCTGCCCCAGCATTTT
TRBD2 TRBJ2-7 - TRBV7-2 CASSFKSGRASEQYF TGTGCCAGCAGCTTTAAAAGCGGGAGGGCCTCGGAGCAGTACTTC
- TRBJ1-3 - TRBV9 CASSVDPGPYSGNTIYF TGTGCCAGCAGCGTAGATCCAGGGCCTTACTCTGGAAACACCATATATTTT
- TRBJ1-2 once TRBV25-1 CASSDIGGGDGYTF TGTGCCAGCAGTGATATTGGTGGAGGCGATGGCTACACCTTC
- TRBJ1-1 few TRBV4-3 CASSPGRGHSNTEAFF TGCGCCAGCAGCCCCGGGAGGGGACACAGCAACACTGAAGCTTTCTTT
TRBD2 TRBJ2-1 - TRBV27 CASRTSGRAVEQFF TGTGCCAGCAGAACTAGCGGGAGGGCGGTTGAGCAGTTCTTC
TRBD2 TRBJ2-3 once TRBV4-3 CASSRLAGVTDTQYF TGCGCCAGCAGCCGTTTAGCGGGAGTAACAGATACGCAGTATTTT